These T cell receptor beta chains were read from a single sample in a study of blood T cell repertoires in COVID-19. The data were produced by immunoSEQ multiplex PCR, yet TCRdb's version contains in-frame clones alone and is incomplete. The sample includes some 170,000 clones, more than 75% of them seen just once. The specimen sequenced was peripheral blood. These receptors originate from a woman in her forties or fifties with active or convalescent COVID-19. CDR3s include the opening cysteine and the closing phenylalanine or tryptophan. The order of the fields is V gene, J gene, clone size, CDR3 protein. Only part of the rows carry a size: once, few, many, or a class if the clone is expanded.

TRBV19	TRBJ2-3	-	CASTTSGGTDTQYF
TRBV14	TRBJ1-4	-	CASSLVTEKLFF
TRBV7-2	TRBJ2-7	-	CASSFSQGYEQYF
TRBV2	TRBJ2-7	-	CASRGQGMHEQYF
TRBV19	TRBJ2-7	once	CASSSDPRPPYEQYF
TRBV5-1	TRBJ2-7	-	CASSEGGSLTYEQYF
TRBV5-1	TRBJ2-7	-	CASSLTPSSYEQYF
TRBV15	TRBJ1-5	-	CATSRGGQGNQPQHF
TRBV27	TRBJ1-1	-	CASSLFGKGGGTNTEAFF
TRBV28	TRBJ1-5	-	CASKAGNQPQHF
TRBV28	TRBJ1-2	-	CASSFGQNYGYTF
TRBV28	TRBJ2-1	once	CASTRGGSYNEQFF
TRBV11-2	TRBJ2-3	-	CASSTRLADTQYF
TRBV27	TRBJ2-2	-	CASSLKTSGGVTTGELFF
TRBV7-2	TRBJ2-1	-	CASSLGQGPYNEQFF
TRBV4-3	TRBJ2-1	once	CASSQDLEDEQFF